A selection of T cell receptor beta chains follows, all from one sample in a study of OX40 agonist ivuxolimab in advanced cancers. Only in-frame clones appear in the TCRdb table, and some are missing; sequencing was by immunoSEQ multiplex PCR. The sample contains fewer than 70,000 clones, about 85% of which appear only once. The specimen was CD4+ or CD8+ T cells sorted from blood, collected in a trial of the OX40 agonist ivuxolimab. The receptors stem from an adult with an advanced solid tumor such as melanoma, head and neck, liver or kidney cancer. The CDR3 runs from the conserved cysteine through the conserved F or W. D genes are given only for firm matches. Not every row has a clone size; where given, it reads once, few, many or a size class.

>TRBD2|TRBJ2-1|.|TRBV5-1
CASSSPGLAITYNEQFF
TGCGCCAGCAGCTCCCCCGGACTAGCGATAACCTACAATGAGCAGTTCTTC
>TRBD2|TRBJ2-3|once|TRBV29-1
CSVAGGPTDTQYF
TGCAGCGTTGCGGGAGGCCCCACAGATACGCAGTATTTT
>.|TRBJ2-7|.|TRBV7-9
CASSSGDGGRTHEQYF
TGTGCCAGCAGCTCCGGTGATGGGGGGCGAACCCACGAGCAGTACTTC
>TRBD1|TRBJ1-2|.|TRBV23-1
CASSPCPGTGVLCYGYTF
TGCGCCAGCAGCCCGTGCCCCGGGACAGGGGTTTTGTGCTATGGCTACACCTTC
>.|TRBJ2-1|.|TRBV2
CASSLRDLDNEQFF
TGTGCCAGCAGTCTCCGGGACCTCGACAATGAGCAGTTCTTC
>.|TRBJ2-7|few|TRBV6-1
CAGSRGLLGSYEQYF
TGTGCCGGGTCGAGGGGCCTCCTAGGGTCCTACGAGCAGTACTTC
>TRBD2|TRBJ2-7|.|TRBV18
CASSLAGREVREQYF
TGTGCCAGCTCATTAGCGGGAAGGGAAGTACGAGAGCAGTACTTC
>.|TRBJ1-2|.|TRBV5-1
CASSLSGLRYGYTF
TGCGCCAGCAGCTTGTCGGGACTCCGCTATGGCTACACCTTC
>.|TRBJ2-1|once|TRBV2
CASSVNKGNSYNEQFF
TGTGCCAGCAGCGTAAATAAGGGGAACTCCTACAATGAGCAGTTCTTC
>.|TRBJ2-1|once|TRBV7-8
CASSGLSSYNEQFF
TGTGCCAGCAGCGGCCTTAGCTCCTACAATGAGCAGTTCTTC
>TRBD2|TRBJ2-5|.|TRBV5-1
CASSWEGTETQYF
TGCGCCAGCAGCTGGGAGGGGACAGAGACCCAGTACTTC
>.|TRBJ1-2|.|TRBV14
CASSHGREDGYTF
TGTGCCAGCAGCCACGGCAGGGAGGATGGCTACACCTTC
>.|TRBJ2-5|.|TRBV5-1
CASSLGGTEETQYF
TGCGCCAGCAGCTTGGGGGGTACGGAGGAGACCCAGTACTTC
>TRBD2|TRBJ2-5|.|TRBV27
CASSLGGGRASPETQYF
TGTGCCAGCAGTTTAGGGGGCGGGAGGGCCTCCCCAGAGACCCAGTACTTC
>TRBD1|TRBJ2-1|.|TRBV5-8
CASSRDRAYNEQFF
TGTGCCAGCAGCCGGGACAGGGCGTACAATGAGCAGTTCTTC
>.|TRBJ1-1|.|TRBV18
CASSPPSLKGAEAFF
TGTGCCAGCTCACCACCCTCTTTGAAGGGAGCTGAAGCTTTCTTT
>TRBD2|TRBJ2-1|.|TRBV10-3
CAISLSGSSYNEQFF
TGTGCCATCAGCCTTAGCGGGAGCTCCTACAATGAGCAGTTCTTC